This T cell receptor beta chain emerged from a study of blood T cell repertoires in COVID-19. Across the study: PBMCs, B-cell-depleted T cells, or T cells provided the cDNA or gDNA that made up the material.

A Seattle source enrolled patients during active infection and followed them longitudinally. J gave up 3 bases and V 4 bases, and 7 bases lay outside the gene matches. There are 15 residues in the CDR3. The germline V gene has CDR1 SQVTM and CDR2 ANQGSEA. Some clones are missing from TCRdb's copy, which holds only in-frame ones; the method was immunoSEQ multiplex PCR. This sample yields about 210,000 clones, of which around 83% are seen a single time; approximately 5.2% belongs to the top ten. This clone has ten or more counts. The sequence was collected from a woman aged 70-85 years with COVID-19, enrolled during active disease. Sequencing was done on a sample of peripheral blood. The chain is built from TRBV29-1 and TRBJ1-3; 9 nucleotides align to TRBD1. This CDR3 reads CSVASGTGFGNTIYF. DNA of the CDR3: TGCAGCGTTGCATCCGGGACAGGGTTTGGAAACACCATATATTTT.